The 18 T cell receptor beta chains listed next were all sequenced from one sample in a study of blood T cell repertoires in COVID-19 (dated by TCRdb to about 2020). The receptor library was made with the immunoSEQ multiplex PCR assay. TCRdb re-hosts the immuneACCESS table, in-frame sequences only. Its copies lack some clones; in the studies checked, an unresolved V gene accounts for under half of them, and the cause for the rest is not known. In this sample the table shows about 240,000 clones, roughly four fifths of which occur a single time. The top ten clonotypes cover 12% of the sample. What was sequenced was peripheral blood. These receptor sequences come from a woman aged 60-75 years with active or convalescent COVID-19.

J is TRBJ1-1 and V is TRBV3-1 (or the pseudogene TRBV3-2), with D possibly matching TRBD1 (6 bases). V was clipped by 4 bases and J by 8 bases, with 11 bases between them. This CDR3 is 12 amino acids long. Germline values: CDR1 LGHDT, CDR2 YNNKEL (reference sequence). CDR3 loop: CASSLGRGEAFF. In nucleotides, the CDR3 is TGTGCCAGCAGCCTAGGGAGGGGGGAAGCTTTCTTT.

CDR3 loop: CASSLIGTALYEQYF. CDR3 coding DNA: TGCGCCAGCAGCTTGATCGGGACAGCCCTTTACGAGCAGTACTTC. The chain couples TRBV5-1 to TRBJ2-7; the match to TRBD1 covers 7 bases. CDR3 size: 15 residues. Germline V gives CDR1 SGHRS, CDR2 YFSETQ. Unmatched junction bases numbered 8, after V lost 1 base and J lost 4 bases.

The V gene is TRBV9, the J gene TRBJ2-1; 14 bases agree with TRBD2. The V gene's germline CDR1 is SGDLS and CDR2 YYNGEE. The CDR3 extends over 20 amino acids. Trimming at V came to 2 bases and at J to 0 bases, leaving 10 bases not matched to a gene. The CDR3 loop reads CASSVSSGLAGVRSYNEQFF. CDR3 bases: TGTGCCAGCAGCGTTTCCTCGGGACTAGCGGGGGTCCGCTCCTACAATGAGCAGTTCTTC.

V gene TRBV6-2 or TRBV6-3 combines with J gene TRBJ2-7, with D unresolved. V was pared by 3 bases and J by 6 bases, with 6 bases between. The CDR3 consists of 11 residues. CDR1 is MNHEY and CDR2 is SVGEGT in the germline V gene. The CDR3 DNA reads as TGTGCCAGCAGTTATATTTCCGAGCAGTACTTC. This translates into CASSYISEQYF.

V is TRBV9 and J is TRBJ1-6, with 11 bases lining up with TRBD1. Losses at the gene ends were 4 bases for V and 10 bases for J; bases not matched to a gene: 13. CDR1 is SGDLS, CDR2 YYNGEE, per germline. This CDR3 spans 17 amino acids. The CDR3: CASSPNPGTGGGSPLHF. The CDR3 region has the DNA TGTGCCAGCAGCCCAAACCCTGGGACAGGGGGAGGATCACCCCTCCACTTT.

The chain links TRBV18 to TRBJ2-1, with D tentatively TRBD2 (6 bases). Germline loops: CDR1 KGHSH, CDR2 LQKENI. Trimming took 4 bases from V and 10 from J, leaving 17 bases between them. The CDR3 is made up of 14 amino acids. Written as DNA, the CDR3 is TGTGCCAGCTCACGGGGGGAGGAGGGAGCAGAGCAGTTCTTC. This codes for CASSRGEEGAEQFF. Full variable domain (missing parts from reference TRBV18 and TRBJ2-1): NAGVMQNPRHLVRRRGQEARLRCSPMKGHSHVYWYRQLPEEGLKFMVYLQKENIIDESGMPKERFSAEFPKEGPSILRIQQVVRGDSAAYFCASSRGEEGAEQFFGPGTRLTVL.

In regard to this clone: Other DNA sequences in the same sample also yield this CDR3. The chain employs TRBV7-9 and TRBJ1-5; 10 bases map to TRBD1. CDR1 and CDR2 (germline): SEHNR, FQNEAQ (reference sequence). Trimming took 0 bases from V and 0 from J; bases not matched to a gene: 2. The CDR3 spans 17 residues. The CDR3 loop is CASSLAGDRGSNQPQHF. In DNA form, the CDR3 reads TGTGCCAGCAGCTTAGCGGGGGACAGGGGTAGCAATCAGCCCCAGCATTTT.

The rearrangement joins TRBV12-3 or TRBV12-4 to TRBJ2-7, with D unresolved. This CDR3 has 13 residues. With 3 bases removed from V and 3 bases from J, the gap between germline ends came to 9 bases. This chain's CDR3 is CASSFPPVYEQYF. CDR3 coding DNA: TGTGCCAGCAGTTTCCCCCCGGTCTACGAGCAGTACTTC.

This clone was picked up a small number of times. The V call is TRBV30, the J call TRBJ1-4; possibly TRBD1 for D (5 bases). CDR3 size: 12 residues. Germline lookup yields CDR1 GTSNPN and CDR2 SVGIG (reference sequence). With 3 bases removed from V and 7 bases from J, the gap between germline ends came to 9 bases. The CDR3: CAWRQGGEKLFF. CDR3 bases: TGTGCCTGGAGGCAGGGTGGTGAAAAACTGTTTTTT.

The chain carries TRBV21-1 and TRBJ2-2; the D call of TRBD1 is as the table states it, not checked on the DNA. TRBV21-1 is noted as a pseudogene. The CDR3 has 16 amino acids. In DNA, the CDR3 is TGTGCCAGCAGCAAAGATAGGGGGCGATGGTCCGGGGAGCTGTTTTTT. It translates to CASSKDRGRWSGELFF.

Here the CDR3 reads CASSFLDRSHVSEQYF. DNA for the CDR3: TGTGCCAGCAGCTTTTTGGACAGGAGCCACGTGTCCGAGCAGTACTTC. The gene calls are TRBV5-6 and TRBJ2-7, with 7 bases fitting TRBD1. Germline V gene sequence: CDR1 SGHDT, CDR2 YYEEEE. J gave up 6 bases and V 2 bases, and 14 bases lay outside the gene matches. The CDR3 is 16 residues long.

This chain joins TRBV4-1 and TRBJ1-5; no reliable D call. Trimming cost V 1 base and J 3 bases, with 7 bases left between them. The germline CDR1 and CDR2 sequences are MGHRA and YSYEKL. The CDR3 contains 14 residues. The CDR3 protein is CASSQVQANQPQHF. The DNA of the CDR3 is TGCGCCAGCAGCCAAGTCCAAGCCAATCAGCCCCAGCATTTT.

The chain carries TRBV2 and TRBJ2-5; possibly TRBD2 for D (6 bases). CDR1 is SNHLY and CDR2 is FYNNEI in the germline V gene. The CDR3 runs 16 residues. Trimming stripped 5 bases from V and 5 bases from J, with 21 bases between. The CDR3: CASSWVGSVRGETQYF. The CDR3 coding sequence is TGTGCCAGCAGTTGGGTAGGGTCCGTCCGGGGGGAGACCCAGTACTTC.

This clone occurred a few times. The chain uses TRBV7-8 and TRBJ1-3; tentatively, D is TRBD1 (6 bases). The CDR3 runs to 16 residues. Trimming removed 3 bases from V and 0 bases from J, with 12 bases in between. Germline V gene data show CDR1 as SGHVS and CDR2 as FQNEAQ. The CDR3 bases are TGTGCCAGCAGCTTCCCCTTAGGGGGCTCTGGAAACACCATATATTTT. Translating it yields CASSFPLGGSGNTIYF.

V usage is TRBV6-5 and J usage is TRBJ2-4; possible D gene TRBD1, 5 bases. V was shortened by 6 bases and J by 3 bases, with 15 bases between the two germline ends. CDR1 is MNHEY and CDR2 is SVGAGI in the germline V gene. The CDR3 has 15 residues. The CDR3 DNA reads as TGTGCCAGCAGCCCCCAGGGTTTGGGCAAAAACATTCAGTACTTC. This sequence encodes CASSPQGLGKNIQYF.

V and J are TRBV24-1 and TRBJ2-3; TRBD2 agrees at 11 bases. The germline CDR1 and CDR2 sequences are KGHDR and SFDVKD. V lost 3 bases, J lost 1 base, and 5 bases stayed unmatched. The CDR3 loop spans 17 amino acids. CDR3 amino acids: CATSDPSTSGGTDTQYF. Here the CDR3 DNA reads TGTGCCACCAGTGATCCCTCGACTAGCGGGGGCACAGATACGCAGTATTTT.

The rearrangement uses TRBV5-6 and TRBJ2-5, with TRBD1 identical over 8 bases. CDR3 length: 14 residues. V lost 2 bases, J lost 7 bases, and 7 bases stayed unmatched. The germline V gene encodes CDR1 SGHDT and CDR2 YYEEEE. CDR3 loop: CASSFSGGRVTQYF. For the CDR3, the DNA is TGTGCCAGCAGCTTTTCAGGGGGCAGGGTGACCCAGTACTTC.

The CDR3 nucleotides read TGTGCCAGCAGCCGCCCACAGGGCGATAATTCACCCCTCCACTTT. It encodes CASSRPQGDNSPLHF. The rearrangement links TRBV5-4 to TRBJ1-6; maybe TRBD1 (6 bases). The CDR3 spans 15 residues. CDR1 SGHNT and CDR2 YYREEE come from the germline V gene (reference sequence). V was clipped by 4 bases and J by 5 bases, with 13 bases between them.